This T cell receptor (beta chain) was observed in a study of shared clonotypes between healthy human individuals. Overall study findings and caveats: The generation probabilities recorded for non-shared clonotypes fell below those of clonotypes shared by all four donors.

Clones were sequenced by immunoSEQ multiplex PCR, and TCRdb holds only the in-frame ones, with some missing. The sample yields about 2.3 million clones, roughly 90% seen once. This CDR3 region has 15 residues. The germline CDR1 and CDR2 sequences are LNHDA and SQIVND (reference sequence). With 6 bases clipped from V and 5 bases from J, the junction kept 10 bases outside the gene matches. Regarding this clone: Antigen: not known.

The sequenced sample was naive CD4+ T cells from PBMCs. Subset described: CD45RA+ positively selected. This clonotype originated in a man aged 18 to 29 in good health. Some clones in this sample may be carry-over from other donors' samples. This chain uses TRBV19 with TRBJ2-5, with 9 nucleotides matching TRBD1. The CDR3 spells CASRKTQGAQETQYF. The CDR3 DNA reads as TGTGCCAGTAGGAAAACACAGGGGGCTCAGGAGACCCAGTACTTC.